The T cell receptor (beta chain) under discussion was sequenced for a study of cytomegalovirus exposure and HLA in healthy donors. General observations from the study: Reports showed the classifier diagnosing cytomegalovirus status with high specificity and sensitivity.

The CDR3 loop spans 11 amino acids. V lost 1 base and J lost 6, with 7 bases in between. Germline V gene data show CDR1 as DFQATT and CDR2 as SNEGSKA (reference sequence). The PCR was carried out with 60 Vbeta primers and 13 Jbeta primers. This table comes from immunoSEQ multiplex PCR, and its TCRdb copy is limited to in-frame clones, with some not included. The table includes around 150,000 clones, about 80% detected once. Concerning this clone: Its antigen is unknown.

The chain recombines TRBV20-1 with TRBJ2-7, with D uncertain. The sequence came from a young man in good health and CMV-seropositive. Sample: PBMCs. CDR3: CSARGAFEQYF. The CDR3 DNA reads as TGCAGTGCTAGAGGGGCGTTCGAGCAGTACTTC.